This entry concerns a single T cell receptor (beta chain). This entry comes from a study of blood T cell repertoires in COVID-19. The assay was immunoSEQ multiplex PCR, and TCRdb's table has in-frame clones only and misses some. Of about 220,000 clones in the sample, just under 85% were seen once. V was shortened by 6 bases and J by 7 bases, with 13 bases between the two germline ends. Looked up from germline, CDR1 is MNHEY and CDR2 is SVGAGI. This CDR3 comprises 13 residues. The V call is TRBV6-5, the J call TRBJ1-5; no clear D gene. This clonotype originated in a man between 35 and 55 years old who had recovered from COVID-19. Source material: PBMCs or T cells enriched from blood (not recorded which). The DNA for the CDR3 is TGTGCCAGCAGGACGACTGACGACCAGCCCCAGCATTTT. Translated, it gives CASRTTDDQPQHF.